This entry is about one T cell receptor beta chain. Its antigen is not known. Profiled with immunoSEQ multiplex PCR; TCRdb holds only in-frame clones, not every one. The table lists approximately 18,000 clones, roughly nine tenths of them singletons. The data originate from a study of somatic mutations in cytotoxic T cells in rheumatoid arthritis. General study findings and limits: Nobody adjusted the slight TRBV07 underrepresentation in rheumatoid arthritis patients for multiple comparisons. Clonality of CD8+ T cells, which was compared between rheumatoid arthritis patients and age-matched healthy controls, did not differ significantly.

The ends were cut back, 5 bases at V and 0 bases at J, with 14 bases in the middle. This CDR3 contains 16 residues. The germline gives CDR1 MNHEY, CDR2 SMNVEV (reference sequence). Flow cytometry served to check the purity of CD4+ and CD8+ cells, which were isolated by positive magnetic bead selection. The chain couples TRBV27 to TRBJ1-5; D call uncertain. The receptor was derived from a middle-aged man in good health. Sequencing was carried out using CD8+ T cells sorted from blood. This chain's CDR3 is CASSANSRDSNQPQHF. CDR3 bases: TGTGCCAGCAGTGCCAACAGCCGAGATAGCAATCAGCCCCAGCATTTT.